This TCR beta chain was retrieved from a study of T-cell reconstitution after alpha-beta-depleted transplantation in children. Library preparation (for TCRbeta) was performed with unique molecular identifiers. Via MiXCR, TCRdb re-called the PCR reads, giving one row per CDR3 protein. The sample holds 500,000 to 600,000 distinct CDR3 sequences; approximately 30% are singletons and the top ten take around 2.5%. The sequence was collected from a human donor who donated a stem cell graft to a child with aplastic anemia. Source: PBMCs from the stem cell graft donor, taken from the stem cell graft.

The CDR3 nucleotides read TGTGCCAGCAGTCTTCCTCACTATGGCTACACCTTC. It codes for CASSLPHYGYTF. This chain links TRBV6-2 or TRBV6-3 with TRBJ1-2; D not certain. There are 12 residues in the CDR3. Trimming stripped 5 bases from V and 3 bases from J, with 7 bases between. CDR1 is MNHEY and CDR2 is SVGEGT in the germline V gene.